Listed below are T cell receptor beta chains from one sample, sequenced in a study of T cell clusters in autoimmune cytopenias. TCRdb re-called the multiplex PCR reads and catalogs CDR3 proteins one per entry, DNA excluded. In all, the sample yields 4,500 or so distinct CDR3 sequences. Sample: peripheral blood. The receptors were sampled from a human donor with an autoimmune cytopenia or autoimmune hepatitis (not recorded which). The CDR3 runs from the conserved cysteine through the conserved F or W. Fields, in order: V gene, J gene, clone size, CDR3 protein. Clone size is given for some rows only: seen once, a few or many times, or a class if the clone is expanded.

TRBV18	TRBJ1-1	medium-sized	CASSPRSGVRTEAFF
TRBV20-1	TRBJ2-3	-	CSAARGPGDTQYF
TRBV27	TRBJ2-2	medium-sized	CASSSRLVRGSPNTGELFF
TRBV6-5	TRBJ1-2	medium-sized	CASIGQGVLHGYTF
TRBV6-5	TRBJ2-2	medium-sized	CASSSQGAPGGELFF
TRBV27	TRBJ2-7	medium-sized	CASSPRGESWLREQYF
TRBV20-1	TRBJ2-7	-	CSAKGFYEQYF
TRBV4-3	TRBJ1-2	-	CASSQEISQGDYGYTF
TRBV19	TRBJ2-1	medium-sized	CASRLYDEQFF
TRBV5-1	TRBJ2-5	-	CASSLALAGSGETQYF
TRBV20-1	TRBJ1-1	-	CSARDLVFRETEAFF
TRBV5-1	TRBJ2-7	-	CASSVHPGKSSYEQYF
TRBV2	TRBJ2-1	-	CASSEGQGNPYNEQFF
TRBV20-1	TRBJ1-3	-	CSARGSGNTIYF
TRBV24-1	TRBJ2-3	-	CATSDPGLAGTGDTQYF
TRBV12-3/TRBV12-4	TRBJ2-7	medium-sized	CASRGQVGEQYF
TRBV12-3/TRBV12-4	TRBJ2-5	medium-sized	CASSLGGGEETQYF
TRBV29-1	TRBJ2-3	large	CSATDTDTQYF
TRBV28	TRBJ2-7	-	CASTSVYEQYF
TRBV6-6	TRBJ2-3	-	CATSDRTSTDTQYF
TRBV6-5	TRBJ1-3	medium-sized	CASSYSRASGNTIYF
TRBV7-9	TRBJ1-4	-	CASSLQGLNEKLFF
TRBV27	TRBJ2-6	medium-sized	CASSPDGTGANVLTF
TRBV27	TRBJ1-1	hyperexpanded	CASRGFIGINTEAFF
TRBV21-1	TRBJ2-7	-	CASLRAGRAPYEQYF
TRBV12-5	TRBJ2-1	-	CASDTGWTEQFF
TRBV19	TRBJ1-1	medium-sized	CASGKQGATEAFF
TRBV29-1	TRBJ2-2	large	CSVRPHTGELFF
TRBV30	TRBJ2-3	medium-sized	CAWSVAGGFSTDTQYF
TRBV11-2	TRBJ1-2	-	CASSRQGAIGYTF
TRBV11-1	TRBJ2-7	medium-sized	CASSSLNYEQYF
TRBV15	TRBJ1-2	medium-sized	CATSRDRLGYTF
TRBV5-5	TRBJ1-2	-	CASSFATGNAPANYGYTF
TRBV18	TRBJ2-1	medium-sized	CASSPPVTAYNEQFF